The present T cell receptor beta chain was sequenced within a study of blood T cell repertoires in COVID-19. Across the study: COVID-19 samples from acute and convalescent phases originated in the United States, Italy and Spain. PBMCs, B-cell-depleted T cells, or T cells provided the cDNA or gDNA that made up the material.

In the study's own analysis: Amplification of reference gene primers was used by the study to estimate nucleated cell counts. The data were produced by immunoSEQ multiplex PCR, yet TCRdb's version contains in-frame clones alone and is incomplete. V and J calls and clone size are as listed in that table; D and trimming were resolved from the DNA. The sample comprises roughly 220,000 clones, around 80% of which are singletons, and roughly 5.3% rests with the top ten. The CDR3 has 15 amino acids. CDR1 and CDR2 (germline): SGHTA, FQGNSA. Trimming cost V 0 bases and J 7 bases, with 12 bases left between them. This clone has just a few counts.

This chain connects TRBV7-2 to TRBJ1-4; D is perhaps TRBD1 (6 bases). The material sequenced was peripheral blood. The clonotype originates from a woman between 55 and 75 years old who had recovered from COVID-19. CDR3 coding DNA: TGTGCCAGCAGCTTAGCCGCGGGGGCAAGTGAAAAACTGTTTTTT. It translates to CASSLAAGASEKLFF.